These 32 T cell receptor beta chains came from one sample sequenced in a study of T cell changes during pregnancy in multiple sclerosis. The assay was immunoSEQ multiplex PCR, and TCRdb's table has in-frame clones only and misses some. The sample has about 76,000 clones; 85% to 95% are singletons. This material consisted of peripheral blood, taken in the second trimester of pregnancy. The source of these receptors is a female donor with multiple sclerosis, enrolled in a pregnancy study.

This chain joins TRBV30 and TRBJ2-1; 7 bases map to TRBD1. The junction had 6 bases not matched to a gene; V was cut back by 2 bases and J by 2 bases. The germline gives CDR1 GTSNPN, CDR2 SVGIG (reference sequence). The CDR3 sequence is 15 residues long. CDR3 residues: CAWSRDSQTYNEQFF. The CDR3 nucleotides read TGTGCCTGGAGTCGGGACAGCCAGACCTACAATGAGCAGTTCTTC. The full variable domain, rest sourced from reference TRBV30 and TRBJ2-1, is SQTIHQWPATLVQPVGSPLSLECTVEGTSNPNLYWYRQAAGRGLQLLFYSVGIGQISSEVPQNLSASRPQDRQFILSSKKLLLSDSGFYLCAWSRDSQTYNEQFFGPGTRLTVL.

The chain links TRBV29-1 to TRBJ1-2; 7 nucleotides line up with TRBD1. Germline lookup yields CDR1 SQVTM and CDR2 ANQGSEA. V was clipped by 7 bases and J by 5 bases; unmatched bases: 4. The CDR3 totals 11 residues. The CDR3 nucleotides are TGCAGCGCCGGGACAGATTATGGCTACACCTTC. Translation: CSAGTDYGYTF.

J is TRBJ1-5 and V is TRBV2; a weak D match, TRBD1 (5 bases). V dropped 5 bases and J dropped 5 bases, with 16 bases sitting between them. Per the germline V gene, CDR1 is SNHLY and CDR2 is FYNNEI. The length of the CDR3 is 15 residues. The CDR3 protein is CASSIQAQNDQPQHF. The CDR3 DNA is TGTGCCAGCAGTATACAGGCACAGAATGATCAGCCCCAGCATTTT.

This chain links TRBV2 with TRBJ2-7; 10 bases align to TRBD1. The length of the CDR3 is 14 residues. V lost 6 bases and J lost 3; bases outside the gene matches: 5. Looked up from germline, CDR1 is SNHLY and CDR2 is FYNNEI. The CDR3 DNA is TGTGCCAGCAGCCTGGACAGGGGGAGCTACGAGCAGTACTTC. Translating it yields CASSLDRGSYEQYF. The variable domain in full, with the rest retrieved from reference TRBV2 and TRBJ2-7, is EPEVTQTPSHQVTQMGQEVILRCVPISNHLYFYWYRQILGQKVEFLVSFYNNEISEKSEIFDDQFSVERPDGSNFTLKIRSTKLEDSAMYFCASSLDRGSYEQYFGPGTRLTVT.

V is TRBV5-1 and J is TRBJ2-3, with 9 bases matching TRBD2. V dropped 4 bases and J dropped 4; count of bases not matched to a gene: 7. Germline CDR1 reads SGHRS; CDR2 reads YFSETQ. CDR3 length: 15 residues. In DNA, the CDR3 is TGCGCCAGCAGCCCGAGCGGGGGGTGGGCAGATACGCAGTATTTT. It codes for CASSPSGGWADTQYF.

J is TRBJ1-1 and V is TRBV5-1, with D possibly being TRBD1 (6 bases). V dropped 2 bases and J dropped 3 bases, with 14 bases sitting between them. Germline V gene sequence: CDR1 SGHRS, CDR2 YFSETQ. The CDR3 covers 15 residues. CDR3 amino acids: CASSFGGGGDTEAFF. CDR3 in DNA: TGCGCCAGCAGCTTCGGAGGGGGGGGCGACACTGAAGCTTTCTTT.

The chain carries TRBV10-3 and TRBJ1-3, with no clear D. The V gene lost 6 bases and the J gene lost 2 bases, with 2 bases spanning the gap. The CDR3 covers 11 residues. CDR1 is ENHRY, CDR2 SYGVKD, per germline. CDR3 loop: CAISTGNTIYF. DNA for the CDR3: TGTGCCATCAGCACTGGAAACACCATATATTTT.

As concerns this clone: A junction end diverges from the germline sequence, so it may reflect a read error. The chain is built from TRBV29-1 and TRBJ1-1, with a tentative D call TRBD1 (6 bases). The CDR3 has 13 residues. Germline CDR1 is SQVTM and CDR2 is ANQGSEA. The CDR3 nucleotides are TGCAGCGGGGAAACAGGGATAAACACTAAAGCTTTCTTT. This codes for CSGETGINTKAFF.

The count of this clone is one. The rearrangement uses TRBV7-6 and TRBJ1-1; D not resolved. The CDR3 spans 14 residues. The germline V gene encodes CDR1 SGHVS and CDR2 FNYEAQ. Trimming removed 2 bases from V and 1 base from J, with 8 bases in between. CDR3 region: CASSLKEANTEAFF. For the CDR3, the DNA is TGTGCCAGCAGCTTAAAGGAGGCGAACACTGAAGCTTTCTTT.

CDR3 bases: TGCAGCGTTGTCGCCAAGGGGGAGACCCAGTACTTC. Translated, it gives CSVVAKGETQYF. This rearrangement joins TRBV29-1 to TRBJ2-5; a weak D match, TRBD1 (5 bases). Trimming removed 4 bases at V and 5 bases at J, with 11 bases between. The germline V gene encodes CDR1 SQVTM and CDR2 ANQGSEA. The CDR3 spans 12 residues.

The rearrangement joins TRBV15 to TRBJ2-2, with D possibly matching TRBD1 (5 bases). Germline V gene sequence: CDR1 LNHNV, CDR2 YYDKDF (reference sequence). V was shortened by 8 bases and J by 3 bases, with 7 bases between the two germline ends. This CDR3 is built from 12 residues. The DNA for the CDR3 is TGTGCCACCGGGGCGGACACCGGGGAGCTGTTTTTT. This translates into CATGADTGELFF.

The rearrangement uses TRBV13 and TRBJ2-2; tentatively, D is TRBD1 (6 bases). V lost 4 bases and J lost 1, with 7 bases in between. Germline assignment: CDR1 PRHDT and CDR2 FYEKMQ (reference sequence). This CDR3 is built from 14 residues. The DNA of the CDR3 is TGTGCCAGCAGCTCGGGACAGAACACCGGGGAGCTGTTTTTT. Encoded protein: CASSSGQNTGELFF.

The chain employs TRBV9 and TRBJ2-3; the D gene is possibly TRBD1 (5 bases). CDR1 and CDR2 (germline): SGDLS, YYNGEE. The CDR3 runs 15 residues. With 4 bases removed from V and 2 bases from J, the gap between germline ends came to 14 bases. The CDR3: CASSSRGALTDTQYF. CDR3 DNA: TGTGCCAGCAGCTCTAGGGGTGCACTCACAGATACGCAGTATTTT.

This clone turned up a few times. V usage is TRBV6-5 and J usage is TRBJ1-1, with a weak D call TRBD1 (5 bases). The V end lost 2 bases, the J end lost 1 base, and 11 bases lay between the germline ends. The CDR3 runs 15 residues. CDR1 and CDR2 from the germline V gene are MNHEY and SVGAGI. The CDR3 DNA reads TGTGCCAGCAGTTACGTGGGACTAGCGAACACTGAAGCTTTCTTT. Residues: CASSYVGLANTEAFF.

This chain uses TRBV18 with TRBJ1-3; 7 bases match TRBD1. Germline CDR1 and CDR2: KGHSH and LQKENI. The CDR3 is 17 residues long. J gave up 0 bases and V 1 base, and 6 bases lay outside the gene matches. CDR3 amino acids: CASSPLLEGASGNTIYF. The DNA for the CDR3 is TGTGCCAGCTCACCACTTTTGGAGGGGGCCTCTGGAAACACCATATATTTT.

CDR3 protein: CASSLWGEDTEAFF. The CDR3 DNA is TGTGCCAGCAGCTTATGGGGGGAGGACACTGAAGCTTTCTTT. V usage is TRBV7-8 and J usage is TRBJ1-1, with D perhaps matching TRBD1 (5 bases). The CDR3 is 14 amino acids. Germline loops: CDR1 SGHVS, CDR2 FQNEAQ. V was clipped by 2 bases and J by 3 bases, with 10 bases between them.

The J gene is TRBJ1-1, the V gene TRBV4-1, with D possibly being TRBD1 (5 bases). CDR3 length: 15 amino acids. Between the trimmed V and J ends, which lost 4 bases and 5 bases, there was a span of 17 bases. Germline CDR1 MGHRA, CDR2 YSYEKL. CDR3 nucleotides: TGCGCCAGCAGCCTAGACCCACCGGGGGGGACTGAAGCTTTCTTT. This translates into CASSLDPPGGTEAFF.

J is TRBJ1-2 and V is TRBV19, with 10 bases fitting TRBD1. Germline V gene lookup returns CDR1 LNHDA and CDR2 SQIVND (reference sequence). The ends lost 5 bases at V and 7 bases at J; junction bases unmatched: 4. The CDR3 covers 13 residues. CDR3 sequence (DNA): TGTGCCAGTAGTCCGGGACAGGGGTTTGGCTACACCTTC. It specifies CASSPGQGFGYTF. Together with reference TRBV19 and TRBJ1-2, the CDR3 gives the full variable domain: DGGITQSPKYLFRKEGQNVTLSCEQNLNHDAMYWYRQDPGQGLRLIYYSQIVNDFQKGDIAEGYSVSREKKESFPLTVTSAQKNPTAFYLCASSPGQGFGYTFGSGTRLTVV.

This chain links TRBV19 with TRBJ1-2, with TRBD1 matching over 8 bases. Germline V gives CDR1 LNHDA, CDR2 SQIVND (reference sequence). This CDR3 is 14 amino acids long. The V and J ends lost 3 bases and 3 bases, in that order; junction bases with no gene match: 3. The CDR3 region has the DNA TGTGCCAGTAGTATCGACAGGGGTGACTATGGCTACACCTTC. Its translation is CASSIDRGDYGYTF.

The chain recombines TRBV19 with TRBJ2-7, with 7 bases lining up with TRBD1. CDR1 is LNHDA and CDR2 is SQIVND in the germline V gene (reference sequence). Trimming removed 3 bases from V and 2 bases from J; junction bases left unmatched: 4. The CDR3 is made up of 14 amino acids. This chain's CDR3 is CASSMGQRAYEQYF. CDR3 nucleotides: TGTGCCAGTAGTATGGGACAGCGAGCCTACGAGCAGTACTTC.

V gene TRBV28 combines with J gene TRBJ1-2; 7 bases line up with TRBD1. The V gene end was trimmed by 2 bases and the J gene end by 4 bases; junction bases not matched to a gene: 4. The CDR3 covers 14 residues. CDR1 and CDR2 from the germline V gene are MDHEN and SYDVKM. CDR3 protein: CASSLQDRTYGYTF. The CDR3 DNA is TGTGCCAGCAGTTTACAGGACAGGACCTATGGCTACACCTTC.

This clone is a singleton in its sample. The chain joins TRBV9 to TRBJ2-3; 7 bases align to TRBD1. The J segment lost 5 bases and the V segment lost 3 bases, leaving 6 bases of the junction unmatched. This CDR3 comprises 14 residues. The V gene's germline CDR1 is SGDLS and CDR2 YYNGEE. The CDR3 is CASSDGQDEDTQYF. The DNA for the CDR3 is TGTGCCAGCAGCGACGGACAGGATGAAGATACGCAGTATTTT.

V is TRBV7-3 and J is TRBJ2-7; 9 nucleotides align to TRBD2. With 4 bases clipped from V and 2 bases from J, the junction kept 6 bases outside the gene matches. This CDR3 is 15 amino acids long. Germline V CDR1 and CDR2: SGHTA, FQGTGA. DNA for the CDR3: TGTGCCAGCAGCTCGGCGGGGGGGCCTGCCTACGAGCAGTACTTC. This sequence encodes CASSSAGGPAYEQYF.

The V and J genes are TRBV6-1 and TRBJ1-2, with 9 bases identical to TRBD1. Trimming cost V 6 bases and J 8 bases; bases outside gene matches: 7. Germline CDR1 and CDR2: MNHNS and SASEGT. The CDR3 loop spans 13 amino acids. The CDR3 protein is CASRQGALMGYTF. The CDR3 region has the DNA TGTGCCAGCAGACAGGGGGCGTTGATGGGCTACACCTTC.

The V gene is TRBV13, the J gene TRBJ1-1, with 10 positions matching TRBD1. The V and J ends lost 6 bases and 3 bases, in that order; junction bases with no gene match: 4. Germline-derived CDR1 and CDR2 are PRHDT and FYEKMQ (reference sequence). There are 14 residues in the CDR3. CDR3 nucleotide sequence: TGTGCCAGCAGTTACGGGACAGGGGACACTGAAGCTTTCTTT. Protein sequence: CASSYGTGDTEAFF.

For the CDR3, the DNA is TGTGCCAGCTCCCAGGGCGGCACTGAAGCTTTCTTT. This sequence encodes CASSQGGTEAFF. V gene TRBV7-9 combines with J gene TRBJ1-1, with D possibly TRBD1 on 5 matching bases. There are 12 residues in the CDR3. V lost 8 bases and J lost 4, with 11 bases in between. The V gene's germline CDR1 is SEHNR and CDR2 FQNEAQ (reference sequence). Using reference TRBV7-9 and TRBJ1-1 for the parts outside the CDR3, the full variable domain is DTGVSQNPRHKITKRGQNVTFRCDPISEHNRLYWYRQTLGQGPEFLTYFQNEAQLEKSRLLSDRFSAERPKGSFSTLEIQRTEQGDSAMYLCASSQGGTEAFFGQGTRLTVV.

The V call is TRBV7-9, the J call TRBJ1-6, with a weak D call TRBD1 (6 bases). Between the trimmed V and J ends, which lost 5 bases and 9 bases, there was a span of 14 bases. The CDR3 has 14 amino acids. Germline CDR1 SEHNR, CDR2 FQNEAQ (reference sequence). The CDR3 loop reads CASSRQEGGSPLHF. The CDR3 nucleotides are TGTGCCAGCAGCCGACAGGAAGGGGGTTCACCCCTCCACTTT.

The chain links TRBV7-9 to TRBJ1-1; D may be TRBD1 (5 bases). Germline lookup yields CDR1 SEHNR and CDR2 FQNEAQ (reference sequence). Trimming shortened V by 4 bases and J by 0 bases, and 18 bases separated the two germline ends. This CDR3 contains 17 residues. CDR3 nucleotide sequence: TGTGCCAGCAGCTCCAGAGCGGGAGACAGCTTGAACACTGAAGCTTTCTTT. Translated: CASSSRAGDSLNTEAFF.

The chain links TRBV2 to TRBJ2-1, with 8 bases that match TRBD2. The CDR3 is 14 amino acids. Germline V gives CDR1 SNHLY, CDR2 FYNNEI. V gave up 6 bases and J gave up 7 bases; unmatched junction bases: 8. CDR3: CASRERGWVNEQFF. For the CDR3, the DNA is TGTGCCAGCAGGGAGCGGGGGTGGGTGAATGAGCAGTTCTTC.

V and J are TRBV10-2 and TRBJ1-5; 7 bases align to TRBD1. The CDR3 covers 13 residues. Germline V lookup: CDR1 WSHSY, CDR2 SAAADI. With V trimmed by 6 bases and J by 7 bases, 6 bases remained unmatched. For the CDR3, the DNA is TGCGCCAGCAGCGACAGGGCAAGGCAGCCCCAGCATTTT. Protein: CASSDRARQPQHF.

This rearrangement joins TRBV7-6 to TRBJ1-6; maybe TRBD1 (6 bases). CDR3 length: 16 amino acids. Trimming stripped 5 bases from V and 5 bases from J, with 16 bases between. Per germline, CDR1 SGHVS and CDR2 FNYEAQ. CDR3 in amino acids: CASSDTGRLNNSPLHF. CDR3 in DNA: TGTGCCAGCAGCGACACAGGGCGGCTCAATAATTCACCCCTCCACTTT. The variable domain in full, with the rest retrieved from reference TRBV7-6 and TRBJ1-6, is GAGVSQSPRYKVTKRGQDVALRCDPISGHVSLYWYRQALGQGPEFLTYFNYEAQQDKSGLPNDRFSAERPEGSISTLTIQRTEQRDSAMYRCASSDTGRLNNSPLHFGNGTRLTVT.

In DNA form, the CDR3 reads TGTGCCAGCAGCCAATACACCGGGGAGCTGTTTTTT. Translated, it gives CASSQYTGELFF. The rearrangement uses TRBV7-3 and TRBJ2-2, with D unresolved. CDR1 and CDR2 (germline): SGHTA, FQGTGA. This CDR3 region has 12 residues. V lost 5 bases and J 3 bases, leaving 4 bases between the germline ends.